The 9 T cell receptor beta chains presented below share a single source sample, sequenced in a study of cytomegalovirus exposure and HLA in healthy donors. The data were produced by immunoSEQ multiplex PCR, yet TCRdb's version contains in-frame clones alone and is incomplete. Altogether some 310,000 clones are present, roughly 86% being singletons, with the ten largest covering around 0.88%. Sequenced material: PBMCs. The receptors here all came from a man aged 25-40 years in good health and CMV-seronegative.

V is TRBV6-5 and J is TRBJ1-4; D remains unclear. Germline V gene data show CDR1 as MNHEY and CDR2 as SVGAGI. Trimming removed 2 bases from V and 7 bases from J, with 11 bases in between. This CDR3 is built from 14 residues. The CDR3, as DNA: TGTGCCAGCAGTTACGGCGGCGAGGGTGAAAAACTGTTTTTT. As protein: CASSYGGEGEKLFF.

This clone has only one observation. The chain recombines TRBV19 with TRBJ2-7, with 11 bases aligning to TRBD2. V lost 4 bases and J lost 1; bases outside the gene matches: 3. This CDR3 has 15 amino acids. Germline V gene lookup returns CDR1 LNHDA and CDR2 SQIVND (reference sequence). CDR3 region: CASSTGTSGSYEQYF. The CDR3 bases are TGTGCCAGTAGTACAGGGACTAGCGGATCCTACGAGCAGTACTTC.

The chain employs TRBV5-4 and TRBJ2-1; D might be TRBD1 (6 bases). Germline V gives CDR1 SGHNT, CDR2 YYREEE (reference sequence). CDR3 length: 15 residues. Trimming cost V 0 bases and J 3 bases, with 10 bases left between them. The CDR3 loop reads CASSLDRVGYNEQFF. As DNA, the CDR3 is TGTGCCAGCAGCTTGGACAGGGTGGGCTACAATGAGCAGTTCTTC.

In its sample, this clone was seen once. The V gene is TRBV6-5, the J gene TRBJ2-3; TRBD1 aligns across 8 bases. CDR1 is MNHEY and CDR2 is SVGAGI in the germline V gene. The CDR3 is 13 residues long. With 5 bases clipped from V and 8 bases from J, the junction kept 6 bases outside the gene matches. The CDR3 sequence is CASSNPGQGTQYF. The DNA for the CDR3 is TGTGCCAGCAGTAACCCAGGACAGGGTACGCAGTATTTT.

The chain has TRBV7-2 and TRBJ1-5, with 7 bases that match TRBD1. The CDR3 loop spans 13 amino acids. V lost 5 bases to trimming and J lost 3 bases; unmatched junction nucleotides: 1. Per germline, CDR1 SGHTA and CDR2 FQGNSA. The CDR3 DNA reads TGTGCCAGCAGCGGACAGGTCAATCAGCCCCAGCATTTT. This codes for CASSGQVNQPQHF.

Worth noting for this clone: The sample carries other DNA sequences with the same CDR3. The V and J genes are TRBV4-1 and TRBJ2-7; D gene uncertain. The CDR3 runs 13 residues. V was trimmed by 0 bases and J by 1 base, leaving 4 bases between them. Germline V gene data show CDR1 as MGHRA and CDR2 as YSYEKL. The CDR3 bases are TGCGCCAGCAGCCAAGATCTGTCCTACGAGCAGTACTTC. This codes for CASSQDLSYEQYF.

This chain links TRBV6-5 with TRBJ1-6; 8 bases are a match to TRBD1. Germline-derived CDR1 and CDR2 are MNHEY and SVGAGI. The CDR3 is made up of 15 amino acids. Germline trimming cut 6 bases from V and 4 bases from J; bases unmatched to any gene: 5. The CDR3 DNA reads as TGTGCCAGCAGGCCGGGACAGGCATATAATTCACCCCTCCACTTT. Translating it yields CASRPGQAYNSPLHF.

This rearrangement joins TRBV9 to TRBJ2-5, with TRBD2 as a possible D gene (5 bases). This CDR3 is built from 16 residues. Trimming stripped 4 bases from V and 5 bases from J, with 21 bases between. CDR1 is SGDLS and CDR2 is YYNGEE in the germline V gene. Written as DNA, the CDR3 is TGTGCCAGCAGCCCCCGGGCGGGTCCCGCCCTTGAGACCCAGTACTTC. Protein product: CASSPRAGPALETQYF. The complete variable domain, with remaining parts taken from reference TRBV9 and TRBJ2-5, reads DSGVTQTPKHLITATGQRVTLRCSPRSGDLSVYWYQQSLDQGLQFLIQYYNGEERAKGNILERFSAQQFPDLHSELNLSSLELGDSALYFCASSPRAGPALETQYFGPGTRLLVL.

The chain links TRBV20-1 to TRBJ1-2; D is perhaps TRBD1 (5 bases). Looked up from germline, CDR1 is DFQATT and CDR2 is SNEGSKA (reference sequence). V shed 6 bases and J shed 4 bases, with 9 bases lying between them. The CDR3 contains 11 residues. In DNA, the CDR3 is TGCAGTGCCAACAGGCCCTATGGCTACACCTTC. Translation gives CSANRPYGYTF.